These T cell receptor beta chains were read from a single sample in a study of human T cells and chemical hapten exposure. TCRdb redid the calling of the RACE reads with MiXCR, one entry per CDR3 protein. The sample includes fewer than 300,000 distinct CDR3 sequences, about 9% of them seen just once. This sample comprised whole blood, obtained in connection with sensitization to the hapten diphenylcyclopropenone (DPC). These receptors were taken from a woman between 35 and 50 years old with alopecia areata. Some clones in this sample may be carry-over from other donors' samples. The CDR3 runs from the conserved cysteine through the conserved F or W. A D gene is named only where the DNA matches it firmly. The size field is filled for only some rows; it gives once, few, many or a size class.

J	D	size	V	DNA	CDR3
TRBJ2-1	-	-	TRBV20-1	TGCAGTGCTAGGGCAGGAGGGCTGGGGGGTGAGCAGTTCTTC	CSARAGGLGGEQFF
TRBJ2-3	TRBD1	-	TRBV7-2	TGTGCCAGCAGCGACCGATCCAGGGGGCCCACAGATACGCAGTATTTT	CASSDRSRGPTDTQYF
TRBJ2-3	TRBD1	many	TRBV6-2/TRBV6-3	TGTGCCAGCAGTTACTCCCCGGGACAGACCACAGATACGCAGTATTTT	CASSYSPGQTTDTQYF
TRBJ1-5	-	-	TRBV20-1	TGCAGTGCTAGAGATTTTACGGGCAATCAGCCCCAGCATTTT	CSARDFTGNQPQHF
TRBJ1-6	-	many	TRBV7-2	TGTGCCAGCAGCTTAAATCGGGTTTCACCCCTCCACTTT	CASSLNRVSPLHF
TRBJ1-1	TRBD1	-	TRBV14	TGTGCCAGCAGCCGTTCACAGGGGTGGGATGAAGCTTTCTTT	CASSRSQGWDEAFF
TRBJ2-1	TRBD2	-	TRBV28	TGTGCCAGCAATATAGCGGGTCGCTCCTACAATGAGCAGTTCTTC	CASNIAGRSYNEQFF
TRBJ2-5	TRBD2	many	TRBV7-9	TGTGCCAGCAGCTTAAGCTGGCGGGAGAACGAAGAGACCCAGTACTTC	CASSLSWRENEETQYF
TRBJ2-3	TRBD2	-	TRBV9	TGTGCCAGCAGCGTAACTAGCGGGAGAACAGATACGCAGTATTTT	CASSVTSGRTDTQYF
TRBJ1-6	-	few	TRBV6-5	TGTGCCAGCCATGGCGGAGGGTATTCACCCCTCCACTTT	CASHGGGYSPLHF
TRBJ2-7	TRBD2	-	TRBV7-2	TGTGCCAGCAGCTCAGGACTAGCGGGAGCTAACGAGCAGTACTTC	CASSSGLAGANEQYF
TRBJ2-1	TRBD1	many	TRBV7-6	TGTGCCAGCAGCTTAACGACAGGGAGCTACAATGAGCAGTTCTTC	CASSLTTGSYNEQFF
TRBJ2-7	-	few	TRBV3-1	TGTGCCAGCAGCGAGGGACAGCAAGCGGGGGAGCAGTACTTC	CASSEGQQAGEQYF
TRBJ2-3	TRBD2	many	TRBV7-6	TGTGCCAGCAGCTTAGCGACTAGCGGGAGTCCCCATACGCAGTATTTT	CASSLATSGSPHTQYF
TRBJ1-6	-	few	TRBV27	TGTGCCAGCAGTTTAGACGACAGGAGAAATTCACCCCTCCACTTT	CASSLDDRRNSPLHF
TRBJ1-5	TRBD1	few	TRBV12-3/TRBV12-4	TGTGCCAGCAGTAGATACAGGGGGAGCAATCAGCCCCAGCATTTT	CASSRYRGSNQPQHF
TRBJ1-5	TRBD1	many	TRBV28	TGTGCCAGCAGTGGCGGGACAGGGCGTCAGCCCCAGCATTTT	CASSGGTGRQPQHF
TRBJ1-3	-	few	TRBV6-5	TGTGCCAGCACCCCATATAGCTCTGGAAACACCATATATTTT	CASTPYSSGNTIYF
TRBJ1-4	-	few	TRBV6-5	TGTGCCAGCAGTTACAGGGTCGAGGAAAAACTGTTTTTT	CASSYRVEEKLFF
TRBJ2-3	-	few	TRBV3-1	TGTGCCAGCAGCCGCACCGAGGGCACAGATACGCAGTATTTT	CASSRTEGTDTQYF
TRBJ2-3	-	-	TRBV5-5	TGTGCCAGCAGCTTGGAGGGGCAGGAGATTACGCAGTATTTT	CASSLEGQEITQYF
TRBJ1-3	-	-	TRBV6-5	TGTGCCAGCAGTTACTCGCCGCTTCTCTCTGGAAACACCATATATTTT	CASSYSPLLSGNTIYF
TRBJ2-3	-	-	TRBV11-2	TGTGCCAGCAGTTCAACGACTAGTCCGGTTTGGGATACGCAGTATTTT	CASSSTTSPVWDTQYF
TRBJ2-1	TRBD1	-	TRBV5-1	TGCGCCAGCAGCCCCTTGGACAGGGTTTACAATGAGCAGTTCTTC	CASSPLDRVYNEQFF
TRBJ2-2	-	many	TRBV27	TGTGCCAGCAGCACAAGGTCTGGGCAGGTCGGGATCGGGGAGCTGTTTTTT	CASSTRSGQVGIGELFF
TRBJ2-7	TRBD2	many	TRBV4-3	TGCGCCAGCAGCCAAGACCGGGGGACTAGCTACGAGCAGTACTTC	CASSQDRGTSYEQYF
TRBJ2-1	TRBD1	many	TRBV12-3/TRBV12-4	TGTGCCAGCAGTTCCCCGGGACAGGGGTACAATGAGCAGTTCTTC	CASSSPGQGYNEQFF